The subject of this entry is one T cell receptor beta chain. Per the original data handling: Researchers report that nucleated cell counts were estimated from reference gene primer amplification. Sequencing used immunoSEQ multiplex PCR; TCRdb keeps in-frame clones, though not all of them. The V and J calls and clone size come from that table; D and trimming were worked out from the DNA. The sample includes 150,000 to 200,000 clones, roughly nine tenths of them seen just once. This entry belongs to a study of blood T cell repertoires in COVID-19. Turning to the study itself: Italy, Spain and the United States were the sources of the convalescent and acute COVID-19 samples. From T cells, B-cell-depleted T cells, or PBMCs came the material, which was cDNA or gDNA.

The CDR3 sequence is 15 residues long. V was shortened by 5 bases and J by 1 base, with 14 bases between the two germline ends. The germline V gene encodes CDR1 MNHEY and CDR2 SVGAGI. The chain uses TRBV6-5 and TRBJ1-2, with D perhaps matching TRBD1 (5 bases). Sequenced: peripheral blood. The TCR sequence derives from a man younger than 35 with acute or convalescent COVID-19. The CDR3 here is CASSLGTHYNYGYTF. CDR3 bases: TGTGCCAGCAGTCTCGGGACTCACTATAACTATGGCTACACCTTC.